The clone carrying this T cell receptor (beta chain) was recorded at least ten times. The antigen remains unidentified. This sample stems from a study of T cells after yellow fever vaccination. Study results and caveats: High-abundance clonotypes from the bulk population could contaminate FACS-sorted repertoires. The booster saw the reappearance of most primary-vaccination clones (approximately 97% CD4, roughly 87% CD8).

Per the germline V gene, CDR1 is SNHLY and CDR2 is FYNNEI. The length of the CDR3 is 15 residues. With V trimmed by 4 bases and J by 0 bases, 0 bases remained unmatched. TCRdb passed the 5' RACE reads through MiXCR, listing each CDR3 protein once. The profile shows roughly 330,000 distinct CDR3 sequences, about 4% of them singletons. Sequenced here: PBMCs, sampled 5 days after the yellow fever booster vaccination. V gene TRBV2 combines with J gene TRBJ1-5, with 10 nucleotides matching TRBD1. This sequence was found in a man between 18 and 35 years old who received the YFV17D yellow fever vaccine. CDR3 sequence: CASSGQGASNQPQHF. The CDR3 DNA follows: TGTGCCAGCAGTGGACAGGGGGCTAGCAATCAGCCCCAGCATTTT.